This T cell receptor beta chain was profiled in a study of tumor-infiltrating lymphocytes in oesophageal squamous cell carcinoma. The CDR3 contains 16 residues. Trimming left V 4 bases short and J 4 bases short, with 18 bases between. TCRdb used MiXCR to reprocess the PCR reads, holding one entry per CDR3 protein. The table has about 14,000 distinct CDR3 sequences, 45% to 65% seen once. This chain links TRBV12-3 or TRBV12-4 with TRBJ2-3; perhaps TRBD2 as D (6 bases). This receptor was taken from a male donor with esophageal squamous cell carcinoma. The specimen sequenced was esophageal tumor tissue. CDR3 nucleotide sequence: TGTGCCAGCAGTTCCCGACTAGTTAGGACCTCAGATACGCAGTATTTT. Its protein is CASSSRLVRTSDTQYF.